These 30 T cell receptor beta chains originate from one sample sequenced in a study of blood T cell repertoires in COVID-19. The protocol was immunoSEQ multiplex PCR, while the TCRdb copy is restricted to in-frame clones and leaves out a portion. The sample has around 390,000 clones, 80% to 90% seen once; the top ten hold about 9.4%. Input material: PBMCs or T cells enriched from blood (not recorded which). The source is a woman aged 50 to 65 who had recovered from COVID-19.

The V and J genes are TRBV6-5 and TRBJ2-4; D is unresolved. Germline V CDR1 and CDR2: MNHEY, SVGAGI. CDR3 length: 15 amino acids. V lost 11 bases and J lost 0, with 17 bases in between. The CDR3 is CASRGFSLAKNIQYF. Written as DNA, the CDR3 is TGTGCCTCTAGAGGATTCAGCCTAGCCAAAAACATTCAGTACTTC.

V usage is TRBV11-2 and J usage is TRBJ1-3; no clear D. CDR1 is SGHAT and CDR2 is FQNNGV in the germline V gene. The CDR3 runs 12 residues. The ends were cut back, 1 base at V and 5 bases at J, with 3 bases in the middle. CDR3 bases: TGTGCCAGCAGCTTAGCAAGAAACACCATATATTTT. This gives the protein CASSLARNTIYF.

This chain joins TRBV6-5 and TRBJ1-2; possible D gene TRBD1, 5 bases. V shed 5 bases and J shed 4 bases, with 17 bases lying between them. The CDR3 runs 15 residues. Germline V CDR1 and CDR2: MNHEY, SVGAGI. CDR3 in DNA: TGTGCCAGCAGTCCTACTCCGACAGAACCCTATGGCTACACCTTC. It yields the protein CASSPTPTEPYGYTF.

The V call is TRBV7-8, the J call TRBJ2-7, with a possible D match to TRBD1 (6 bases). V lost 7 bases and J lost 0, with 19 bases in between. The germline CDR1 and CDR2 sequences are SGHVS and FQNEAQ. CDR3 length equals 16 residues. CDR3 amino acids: CASTPERGIVSYEQYF. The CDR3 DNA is TGTGCCAGCACTCCGGAGAGGGGGATAGTCTCCTACGAGCAGTACTTC.

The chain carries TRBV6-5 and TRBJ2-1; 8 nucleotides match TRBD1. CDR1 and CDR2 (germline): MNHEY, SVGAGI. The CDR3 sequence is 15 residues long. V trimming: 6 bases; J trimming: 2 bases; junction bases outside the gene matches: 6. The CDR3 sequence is CASSLRGQAYNEQFF. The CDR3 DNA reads TGTGCCAGCAGCCTCAGGGGGCAGGCCTACAATGAGCAGTTCTTC.

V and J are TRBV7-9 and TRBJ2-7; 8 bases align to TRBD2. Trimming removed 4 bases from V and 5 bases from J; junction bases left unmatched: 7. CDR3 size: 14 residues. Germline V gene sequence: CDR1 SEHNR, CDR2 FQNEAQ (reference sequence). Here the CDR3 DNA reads TGTGCCAGCAGCTCCCCGGGGGGGGGCCACGAGCAGTACTTC. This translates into CASSSPGGGHEQYF.

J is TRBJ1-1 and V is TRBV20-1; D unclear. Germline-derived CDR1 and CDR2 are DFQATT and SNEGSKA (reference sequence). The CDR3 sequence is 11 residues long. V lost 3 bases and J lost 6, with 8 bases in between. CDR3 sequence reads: CSASQAAEAFF. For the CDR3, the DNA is TGCAGTGCTAGCCAGGCTGCTGAAGCTTTCTTT.

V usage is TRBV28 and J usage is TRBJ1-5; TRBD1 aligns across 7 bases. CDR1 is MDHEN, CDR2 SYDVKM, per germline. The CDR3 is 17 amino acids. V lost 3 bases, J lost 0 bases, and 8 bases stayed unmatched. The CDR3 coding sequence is TGTGCCAGCAGTTTCCCTGACAGGGCGTATAGCAATCAGCCCCAGCATTTT. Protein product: CASSFPDRAYSNQPQHF.

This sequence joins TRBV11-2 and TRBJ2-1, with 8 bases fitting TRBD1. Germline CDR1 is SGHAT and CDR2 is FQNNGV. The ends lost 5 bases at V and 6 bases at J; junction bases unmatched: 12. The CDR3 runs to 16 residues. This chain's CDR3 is CASSTRTGKVLNEQFF. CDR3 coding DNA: TGTGCCAGCAGCACACGGACAGGGAAGGTCCTCAATGAGCAGTTCTTC.

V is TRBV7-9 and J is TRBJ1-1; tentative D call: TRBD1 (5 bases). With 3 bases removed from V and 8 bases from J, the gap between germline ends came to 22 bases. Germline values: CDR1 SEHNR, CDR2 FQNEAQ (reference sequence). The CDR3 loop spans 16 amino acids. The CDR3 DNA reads TGTGCCAGCAGCTTGGCCGGCCAGGGCCTATACAGAGAAGCTTTCTTT. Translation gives CASSLAGQGLYREAFF.

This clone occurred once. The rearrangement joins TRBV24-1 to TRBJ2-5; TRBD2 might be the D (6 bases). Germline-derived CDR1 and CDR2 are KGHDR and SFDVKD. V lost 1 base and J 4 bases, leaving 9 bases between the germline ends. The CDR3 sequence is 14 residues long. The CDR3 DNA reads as TGTGCCACCAGTGATTTTGACGGGGGAGAGACCCAGTACTTC. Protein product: CATSDFDGGETQYF.

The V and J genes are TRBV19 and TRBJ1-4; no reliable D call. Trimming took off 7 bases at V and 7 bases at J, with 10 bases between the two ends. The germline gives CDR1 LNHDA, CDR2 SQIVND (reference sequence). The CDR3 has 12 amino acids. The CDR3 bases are TGTGCCAGTATCGGGAGCACTGAAAAACTGTTTTTT. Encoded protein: CASIGSTEKLFF.

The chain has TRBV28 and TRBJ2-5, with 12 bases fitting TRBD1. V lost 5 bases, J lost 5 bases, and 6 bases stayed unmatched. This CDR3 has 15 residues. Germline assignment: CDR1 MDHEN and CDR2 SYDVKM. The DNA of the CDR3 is TGTGCCAGCAGTCCATGGGACAGGGGGCGGGAGACCCAGTACTTC. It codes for CASSPWDRGRETQYF.

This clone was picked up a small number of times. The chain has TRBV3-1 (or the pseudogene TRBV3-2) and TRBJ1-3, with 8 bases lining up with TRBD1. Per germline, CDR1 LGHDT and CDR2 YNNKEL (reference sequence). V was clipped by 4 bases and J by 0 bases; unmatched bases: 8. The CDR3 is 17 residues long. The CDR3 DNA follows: TGTGCCAGCAGCCTCCGCGGACAGGGTAACTCTGGAAACACCATATATTTT. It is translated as CASSLRGQGNSGNTIYF.

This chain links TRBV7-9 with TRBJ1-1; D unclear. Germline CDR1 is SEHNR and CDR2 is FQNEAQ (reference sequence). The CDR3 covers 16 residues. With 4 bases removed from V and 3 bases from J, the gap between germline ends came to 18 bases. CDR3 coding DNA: TGTGCCAGCAGCTCCGGGATCCCCAAGGTCGACACTGAAGCTTTCTTT. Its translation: CASSSGIPKVDTEAFF.

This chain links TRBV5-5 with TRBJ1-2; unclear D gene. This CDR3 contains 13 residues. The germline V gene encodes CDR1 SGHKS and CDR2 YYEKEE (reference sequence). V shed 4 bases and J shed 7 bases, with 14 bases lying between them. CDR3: CASSLSRYGGYTF. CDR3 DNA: TGTGCCAGCAGCCTCTCCCGGTATGGTGGCTACACCTTC. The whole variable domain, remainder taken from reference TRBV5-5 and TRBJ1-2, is DAGVTQSPTHLIKTRGQQVTLRCSPISGHKSVSWYQQVLGQGPQFIFQYYEKEERGRGNFPDRFSARQFPNYSSELNVNALLLGDSALYLCASSLSRYGGYTFGSGTRLTVV.

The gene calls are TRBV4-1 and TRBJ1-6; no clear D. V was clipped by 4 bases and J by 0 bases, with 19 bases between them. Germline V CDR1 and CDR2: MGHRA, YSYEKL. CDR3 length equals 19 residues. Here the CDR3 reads CASSPGLLRGSSYNSPLHF. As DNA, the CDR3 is TGCGCCAGCAGCCCTGGTCTTCTGAGAGGCAGCTCCTATAATTCACCCCTCCACTTT.

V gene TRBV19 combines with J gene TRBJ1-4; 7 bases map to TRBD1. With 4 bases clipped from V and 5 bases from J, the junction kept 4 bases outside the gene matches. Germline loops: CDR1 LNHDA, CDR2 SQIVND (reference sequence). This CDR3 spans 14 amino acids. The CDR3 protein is CASSRDRRNEKLFF. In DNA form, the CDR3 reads TGTGCCAGTAGTAGGGACAGAAGAAATGAAAAACTGTTTTTT.

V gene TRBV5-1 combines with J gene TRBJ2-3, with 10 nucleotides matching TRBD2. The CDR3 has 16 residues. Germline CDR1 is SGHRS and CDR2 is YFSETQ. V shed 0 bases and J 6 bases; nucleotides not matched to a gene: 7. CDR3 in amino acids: CASSLGAGGPIDTQYF. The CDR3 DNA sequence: TGCGCCAGCAGCTTGGGAGCGGGGGGGCCAATTGATACGCAGTATTTT.

CDR3 residues: CASSDRTGRRTGELFF. The DNA of the CDR3 is TGTGCCAGCAGTGATAGGACAGGGAGGAGGACCGGGGAGCTGTTTTTT. The rearrangement joins TRBV6-1 to TRBJ2-2, with 8 nucleotides matching TRBD1. The CDR3 consists of 16 residues. The V gene's germline CDR1 is MNHNS and CDR2 SASEGT. After removal of 3 bases from V and 5 bases from J, the junction contained 8 bases not matched to a gene.

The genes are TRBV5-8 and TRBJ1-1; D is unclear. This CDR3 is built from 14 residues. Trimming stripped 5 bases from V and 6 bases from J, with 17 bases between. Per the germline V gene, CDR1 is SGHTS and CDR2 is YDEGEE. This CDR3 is CASRPTARVAEAFF. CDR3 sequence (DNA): TGTGCCAGCAGACCAACCGCGAGGGTCGCTGAAGCTTTCTTT.

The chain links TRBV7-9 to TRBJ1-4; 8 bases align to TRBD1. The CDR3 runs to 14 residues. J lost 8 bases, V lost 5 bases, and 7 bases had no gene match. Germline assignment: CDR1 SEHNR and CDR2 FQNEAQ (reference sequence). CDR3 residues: CASSEDRVGEKLFF. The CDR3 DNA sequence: TGTGCCAGCAGCGAGGACAGGGTGGGCGAAAAACTGTTTTTT. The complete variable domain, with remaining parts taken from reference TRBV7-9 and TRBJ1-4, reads DTGVSQNPRHKITKRGQNVTFRCDPISEHNRLYWYRQTLGQGPEFLTYFQNEAQLEKSRLLSDRFSAERPKGSFSTLEIQRTEQGDSAMYLCASSEDRVGEKLFFGSGTQLSVL.

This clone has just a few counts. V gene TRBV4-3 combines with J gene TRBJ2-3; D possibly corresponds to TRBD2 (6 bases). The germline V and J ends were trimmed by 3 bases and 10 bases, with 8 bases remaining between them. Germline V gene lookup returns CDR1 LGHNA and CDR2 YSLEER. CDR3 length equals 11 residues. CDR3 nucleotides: TGCGCCAGCAGCCAGGGGGGTCCGCAGTATTTT. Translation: CASSQGGPQYF.

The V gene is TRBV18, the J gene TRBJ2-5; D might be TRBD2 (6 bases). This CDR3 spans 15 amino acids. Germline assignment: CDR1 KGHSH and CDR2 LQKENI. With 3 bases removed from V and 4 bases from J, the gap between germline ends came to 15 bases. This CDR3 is CASSPELARRETQYF. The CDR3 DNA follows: TGTGCCAGCTCACCCGAACTAGCTCGTAGAGAGACCCAGTACTTC.

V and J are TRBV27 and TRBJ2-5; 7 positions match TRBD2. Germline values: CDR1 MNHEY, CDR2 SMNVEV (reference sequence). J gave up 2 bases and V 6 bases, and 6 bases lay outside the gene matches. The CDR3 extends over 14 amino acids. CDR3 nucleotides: TGTGCCAGCAGCCCCGGGGGGTGGCAAGAGACCCAGTACTTC. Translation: CASSPGGWQETQYF.

CDR3 protein: CASMNGVPGNTIYF. The CDR3 nucleotides read TGTGCCAGCATGAACGGAGTTCCTGGAAACACCATATATTTT. The V gene is TRBV6-5, the J gene TRBJ1-3; D uncertain. The V end was cut by 7 bases, the J end by 2 bases, with 12 bases between. The CDR3 is 14 amino acids. Looked up from germline, CDR1 is MNHEY and CDR2 is SVGAGI.

The CDR3 here is CASSTWFQPSTGELFF. The CDR3 DNA follows: TGTGCCAGCTCAACGTGGTTCCAACCCAGCACCGGGGAGCTGTTTTTT. The chain uses TRBV18 and TRBJ2-2; D is ambiguous. This CDR3 has 16 residues. Looked up from germline, CDR1 is KGHSH and CDR2 is LQKENI. Deletions cut 5 bases from V and 4 bases from J, with 17 bases between.

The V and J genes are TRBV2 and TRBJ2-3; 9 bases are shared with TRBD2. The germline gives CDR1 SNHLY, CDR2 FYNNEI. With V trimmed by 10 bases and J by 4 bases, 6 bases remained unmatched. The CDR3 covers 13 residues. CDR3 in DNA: TGTGCCATCAGACTAGCGGCCCCAGATACGCAGTATTTT. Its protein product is CAIRLAAPDTQYF. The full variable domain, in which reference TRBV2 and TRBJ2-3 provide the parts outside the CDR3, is EPEVTQTPSHQVTQMGQEVILRCVPISNHLYFYWYRQILGQKVEFLVSFYNNEISEKSEIFDDQFSVERPDGSNFTLKIRSTKLEDSAMYFCAIRLAAPDTQYFGPGTRLTVL.

This CDR3 reads CAIMGQHTDTQYF. The CDR3, as DNA: TGTGCCATCATGGGACAGCACACAGATACGCAGTATTTT. The V gene is TRBV10-3, the J gene TRBJ2-3; 7 nucleotides line up with TRBD1. In germline, CDR1 is ENHRY, CDR2 SYGVKD. V dropped 7 bases and J dropped 2; count of bases not matched to a gene: 3. This CDR3 contains 13 residues.

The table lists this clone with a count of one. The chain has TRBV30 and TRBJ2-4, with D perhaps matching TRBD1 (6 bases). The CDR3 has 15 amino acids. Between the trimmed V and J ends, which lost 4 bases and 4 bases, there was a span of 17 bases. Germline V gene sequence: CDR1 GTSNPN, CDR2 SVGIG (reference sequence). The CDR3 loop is CAWTGQLTFKNIQYF. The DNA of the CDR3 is TGTGCCTGGACCGGACAGTTGACCTTTAAAAACATTCAGTACTTC.